These T cell receptor beta chains were read from a single sample in a study of blood T cell repertoires in COVID-19. Produced via immunoSEQ multiplex PCR; TCRdb's table is partial and in-frame only. The sample comprises about 310,000 clones, around 87% of which are singletons, and approximately 7.8% rests with the top ten. Sequencing was done on a sample of peripheral blood. All receptors derive from a woman aged 50 to 60 who had recovered from COVID-19. CDR3s include the opening cysteine and the closing phenylalanine or tryptophan. D genes are given only for firm matches. Clone size is shown for a subset of rows, as once, few, many or a class of expanded clone.

TRBD1 TRBJ1-2 NA TRBV10-3 CAISESGQGAGAYTF TGTGCCATCAGTGAGTCGGGGCAGGGGGCAGGTGCCTACACCTTC
NA TRBJ2-1 NA TRBV7-3 CASSLSGTYNEQFF TGTGCCAGCAGCTTATCCGGGACCTACAATGAGCAGTTCTTC
NA TRBJ2-7 NA TRBV3-1/TRBV3-2 CASSQTRKPSYEQYF TGTGCCAGCAGCCAGACAAGGAAACCCTCCTACGAGCAGTACTTC
TRBD2 TRBJ2-3 NA TRBV10-3 CAISGLAGGRDTQYF TGTGCCATCAGTGGACTAGCGGGAGGTCGAGATACGCAGTATTTT
NA TRBJ1-5 NA TRBV5-4 CASSLDQRQPQHF TGTGCCAGCAGCTTGGATCAGCGCCAGCCCCAGCATTTT
NA TRBJ2-1 NA TRBV5-5 CASSPRAGGYNEQFF TGTGCCAGCAGCCCTCGGGCAGGAGGCTACAATGAGCAGTTCTTC
TRBD2 TRBJ2-7 NA TRBV5-1 CASRGTSGYEQYF TGCGCCAGCAGAGGGACTAGCGGCTACGAGCAGTACTTC
TRBD1 TRBJ1-3 few TRBV28 CASTGTGFSGFGNTIYF TGTGCCAGCACTGGGACAGGGTTCTCTGGATTCGGAAACACCATATATTTT
TRBD1 TRBJ2-1 NA TRBV28 CASSYRGLGGYNEQFF TGTGCCAGCAGTTACAGGGGGCTAGGGGGGTACAATGAGCAGTTCTTC
NA TRBJ1-1 NA TRBV19 CASSIDWKGDTEAFF TGTGCCAGTAGTATAGATTGGAAAGGGGACACTGAAGCTTTCTTT
TRBD1 TRBJ1-1 NA TRBV5-4 CASSLRQGGTEAFF TGTGCCAGCAGCTTGAGACAGGGGGGCACTGAAGCTTTCTTT
NA TRBJ2-5 NA TRBV6-2/TRBV6-3 CASSYSVYQETQYF TGTGCCAGCAGTTACTCGGTCTATCAAGAGACCCAGTACTTC
NA TRBJ1-2 NA TRBV7-2 CASSLGRDTYGYTF TGTGCCAGCAGCTTAGGACGGGATACCTATGGCTACACCTTC
NA TRBJ2-3 NA TRBV29-1 CSAWAYSDTQYF TGCAGCGCGTGGGCCTATTCAGATACGCAGTATTTT
NA TRBJ2-2 once TRBV15 CATSIRIELGELFF TGTGCCACCAGCATTAGAATAGAGCTCGGGGAGCTGTTTTTT
NA TRBJ1-2 NA TRBV30 CAWTPETDYGYTF TGTGCCTGGACCCCCGAGACAGACTATGGCTACACCTTC
TRBD1 TRBJ2-3 NA TRBV7-2 CASSQNLRTGDLF TGTGCCAGCAGCCAGAATCTAAGGACAGGGGACCTCTTT
NA TRBJ1-4 NA TRBV5-1 CASSSFQGNEKLFF TGCGCCAGCAGTTCATTTCAGGGGAATGAAAAACTGTTTTTT
NA TRBJ1-1 NA TRBV19 CASSIWRGVSTEAFF TGTGCCAGTAGTATTTGGCGGGGGGTTTCGACTGAAGCTTTCTTT
NA TRBJ1-4 once TRBV6-5 CASSPGENEKLFF TGTGCCAGCAGCCCAGGGGAGAATGAAAAACTGTTTTTT
TRBD1 TRBJ2-1 NA TRBV9 CASSSRGQGAYNEQFF TGTGCCAGCAGCTCCCGGGGACAGGGAGCCTACAATGAGCAGTTCTTC
NA TRBJ2-7 NA TRBV5-8 CASSLRGRGYEQYF TGTGCCAGCAGCTTACGGGGGAGAGGCTACGAGCAGTACTTC
NA TRBJ1-1 few TRBV18 CASSPPTGPNTEAFF TGTGCCAGCTCACCACCGACAGGCCCGAACACTGAAGCTTTCTTT
NA TRBJ2-3 NA TRBV10-1 CASRRPGFKYF TGCGCCAGCAGGCGACCGGGATTTAAGTATTTT
TRBD1 TRBJ1-2 once TRBV5-5 CASSTDRGRGGYTF TGTGCCAGCAGCACCGACAGGGGCAGGGGTGGCTACACCTTC
NA TRBJ2-7 NA TRBV15 CATSFGLVTYEQYF TGTGCCACCAGCTTCGGACTCGTTACCTACGAGCAGTACTTC
NA TRBJ1-1 few TRBV28 CASSRRLTGATEAFF TGTGCCAGCAGCCGCCGATTAACAGGTGCCACTGAAGCTTTCTTT
TRBD1 TRBJ1-6 NA TRBV28 CASLGQASPLHF TGTGCCAGCCTGGGACAGGCCTCACCCCTCCACTTT
NA TRBJ1-4 NA TRBV24-1 CATSDSTEYNEKLFF TGTGCCACCAGTGATTCGACAGAATATAATGAAAAACTGTTTTTT
TRBD1 TRBJ1-2 NA TRBV5-6 CASSEVGIQGSYGYTF TGTGCCAGCAGCGAAGTAGGGATACAGGGGTCCTATGGCTACACCTTC
NA TRBJ1-1 NA TRBV5-4 CASSLGPGENTEAFF TGTGCCAGCAGCTTGGGCCCAGGGGAGAACACTGAAGCTTTCTTT
NA TRBJ1-1 NA TRBV30 CAWSVPGMNTEAFF TGTGCCTGGAGTGTACCAGGGATGAACACTGAAGCTTTCTTT
NA TRBJ2-5 NA TRBV28 CASSSRTGGVRETQYF TGTGCCAGCAGTTCCCGGACCGGAGGGGTGAGAGAGACCCAGTACTTC
NA TRBJ2-7 NA TRBV3-1/TRBV3-2 CASSQVLYSYEQYF TGTGCCAGCAGCCAAGTGCTCTACTCCTACGAGCAGTACTTC
TRBD1 TRBJ2-3 NA TRBV29-1 CSVEGTGRDTQYF TGCAGCGTTGAAGGGACAGGCCGGGATACGCAGTATTTT
TRBD2 TRBJ2-7 NA TRBV7-2 CASSQTGTSGTEQYF TGTGCCAGCAGCCAGACCGGGACTAGCGGGACCGAGCAGTACTTC
NA TRBJ1-1 NA TRBV11-2 CASALPGSNTEAFF TGTGCCAGCGCCTTACCGGGGTCGAACACTGAAGCTTTCTTT
TRBD2 TRBJ2-5 NA TRBV20-1 CSASPASGTQETQYF TGCAGTGCTAGTCCGGCTAGCGGGACCCAAGAGACCCAGTACTTC
NA TRBJ1-3 once TRBV19 CASSALQGTGNTIYF TGTGCCAGTAGTGCCCTACAGGGCACTGGAAACACCATATATTTT